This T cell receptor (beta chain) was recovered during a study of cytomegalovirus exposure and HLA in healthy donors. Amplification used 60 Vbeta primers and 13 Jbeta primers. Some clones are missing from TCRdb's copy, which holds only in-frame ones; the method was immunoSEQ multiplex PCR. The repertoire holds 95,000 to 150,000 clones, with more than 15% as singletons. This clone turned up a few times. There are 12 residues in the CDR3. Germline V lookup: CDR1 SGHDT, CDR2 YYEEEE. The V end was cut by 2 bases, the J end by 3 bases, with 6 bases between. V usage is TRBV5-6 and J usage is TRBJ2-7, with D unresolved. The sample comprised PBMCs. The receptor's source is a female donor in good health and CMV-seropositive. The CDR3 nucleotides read TGTGCCAGCAGCTTCTGGAGCTACGAGCAGTACTTC. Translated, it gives CASSFWSYEQYF.